Included here is one T cell receptor beta chain sequence, with context. These data are taken from a study of T cell changes during pregnancy in multiple sclerosis. The CDR3 is made up of 19 amino acids. With 3 bases clipped from V and 0 bases from J, the junction kept 9 bases outside the gene matches. Germline V gives CDR1 SGHVS, CDR2 FQNEAQ. Clones were sequenced by immunoSEQ multiplex PCR, and TCRdb holds only the in-frame ones, with some missing. Of about 110,000 clones in the sample, around 90% are singletons; the top ten hold more than 1.5%. The clonotype originates from a female donor with multiple sclerosis, enrolled in a pregnancy study. Source: peripheral blood, taken in the third trimester of pregnancy. This rearrangement joins TRBV7-8 to TRBJ1-5; the match to TRBD1 covers 12 bases. The CDR3, as DNA: TGTGCCAGCAGCTTTTCCGGGACAGGGGGCTCCTATAGCAATCAGCCCCAGCATTTT. Translating gives CASSFSGTGGSYSNQPQHF.